Following are 24 T cell receptor beta chains from one sample sequenced in a study of T cell repertoires in cytomegalovirus infection. Their recognized antigens are unknown. TCRdb itself ran the reads through MiXCR, one entry per CDR3 protein. The repertoire holds around 430,000 distinct CDR3 sequences, with under 55% as singletons. The specimen comprised cultured PBMCs, sampled from culture after CMV antigen stimulation. These receptors were taken from a human donor in good health (CMV status not recorded). Some clones in this sample may be carry-over from other donors' samples.

This clonotype was picked up a small number of times. The chain joins TRBV7-2 to TRBJ2-3, with D tentatively TRBD2 (5 bases). CDR3 length equals 11 residues. Germline V gives CDR1 SGHTA, CDR2 FQGNSA. Trimming pared 7 bases from V and 10 bases from J, leaving 12 bases between. CDR3 nucleotide sequence: TGTGCCAGCACTAGCTCTTTGTCGCAGTATTTT. It yields the protein CASTSSLSQYF.

This clonotype was detected a few times. The chain joins TRBV6-1 to TRBJ2-2, with 7 positions matching TRBD1. The CDR3 contains 15 residues. Germline V gene sequence: CDR1 MNHNS, CDR2 SASEGT. The ends lost 6 bases at V and 2 bases at J; junction bases unmatched: 6. DNA for the CDR3: TGTGCCAGCAGACCCGGGACAGCAAACACCGGGGAGCTGTTTTTT. Translating it yields CASRPGTANTGELFF.

This clonotype was observed once. CDR3 nucleotides: TGTGCCAGCAGCTTTAGGGAAAATGAGCAGTTCTTC. Its translation: CASSFRENEQFF. The genes are TRBV7-6 and TRBJ2-1; D unresolved. CDR3 length: 12 amino acids. Trimming pared 3 bases from V and 7 bases from J, leaving 7 bases between. Germline V CDR1 and CDR2: SGHVS, FNYEAQ.

The rearrangement links TRBV7-6 to TRBJ1-2; D ambiguous. V shed 1 base and J shed 4 bases, with 10 bases lying between them. The CDR3 totals 14 residues. Germline V gene sequence: CDR1 SGHVS, CDR2 FNYEAQ. The CDR3 DNA sequence: TGTGCCAGCAGCTTAGGGGATTTTAGCTATGGCTACACCTTC. It encodes CASSLGDFSYGYTF.

This clonotype has just a few counts. The rearrangement joins TRBV6-2 or TRBV6-3 to TRBJ2-7, with 8 nucleotides matching TRBD1. Germline V lookup: CDR1 MNHEY, CDR2 SVGEGT. The junction had 4 bases not matched to a gene; V was cut back by 7 bases and J by 2 bases. CDR3 length: 13 amino acids. CDR3 DNA: TGTGCCAGCAAGGCAGGGGGCACCTACGAGCAGTACTTC. Translation gives CASKAGGTYEQYF.

This clonotype was found a few times. The chain combines TRBV11-2 with TRBJ2-5; D ambiguous. The CDR3 extends over 11 amino acids. Trimming cost V 5 bases and J 5 bases, with 6 bases left between them. Germline-derived CDR1 and CDR2 are SGHAT and FQNNGV. CDR3 sequence (DNA): TGTGCCAGCAGCCGTCTGGAGACCCAGTACTTC. Translating it yields CASSRLETQYF.

This clonotype has a single count. V and J are TRBV6-6 and TRBJ2-1; 7 nucleotides line up with TRBD1. CDR3 length equals 15 residues. Trimming at V came to 8 bases and at J to 1 base, leaving 8 bases not matched to a gene. Germline V gene data show CDR1 as MNHNY and CDR2 as SVGAGI (reference sequence). The CDR3 nucleotides read TGTGCCAGCGCAATTAGGGGGCAGTCCTACAATGAGCAGTTCTTC. Its translation: CASAIRGQSYNEQFF.

This clonotype was counted only a few times. The V call is TRBV7-2, the J call TRBJ2-7; D call uncertain. The V end was cut by 1 base, the J end by 3 bases, with 7 bases between. The CDR3 has 13 residues. Looked up from germline, CDR1 is SGHTA and CDR2 is FQGNSA. CDR3 in DNA: TGTGCCAGCAGCTTAGTAATCAGCTACGAGCAGTACTTC. It codes for CASSLVISYEQYF. Full variable domain (outside the CDR3, taken from reference TRBV7-2 and TRBJ2-7): GAGVSQSPSNKVTEKGKDVELRCDPISGHTALYWYRQSLGQGLEFLIYFQGNSAPDKSGLPSDRFSAERTGGSVSTLTIQRTQQEDSAVYLCASSLVISYEQYFGPGTRLTVT.

V usage is TRBV7-2 and J usage is TRBJ1-2, with 7 bases lining up with TRBD1. The junction had 10 bases not matched to a gene; V was cut back by 5 bases and J by 7 bases. The V gene's germline CDR1 is SGHTA and CDR2 FQGNSA. The CDR3 has 14 amino acids. CDR3 DNA sequence: TGTGCCAGCAGCCCACGGACAGGTTACTTTGGCTACACCTTC. Its translation is CASSPRTGYFGYTF.

The rearrangement uses TRBV7-9 and TRBJ2-5; 14 bases match TRBD2. CDR1 and CDR2 (germline): SEHNR, FQNEAQ (reference sequence). The trim removed 5 bases at V and 7 bases at J, leaving 6 bases unmatched. The CDR3 is made up of 15 amino acids. The DNA for the CDR3 is TGTGCCAGCAGCCGCGGGACTAGCGGGAGTGGGACCCAGTACTTC. This translates into CASSRGTSGSGTQYF.

V is TRBV11-2 and J is TRBJ2-1; 7 positions agree with TRBD1. This CDR3 is 13 amino acids long. The V gene's germline CDR1 is SGHAT and CDR2 FQNNGV. The junction had 5 bases not matched to a gene; V was cut back by 0 bases and J by 12 bases. DNA for the CDR3: TGTGCCAGCAGCTTAGACCGGACAGGTGGGCAGTTCTTC. It translates to CASSLDRTGGQFF.

This clonotype has more than one count but fewer than ten. The chain uses TRBV11-2 and TRBJ2-7; D assignment may be TRBD1 or TRBD2 (5 bases each). With 3 bases removed from V and 3 bases from J, the gap between germline ends came to 9 bases. Per germline, CDR1 SGHAT and CDR2 FQNNGV. There are 13 residues in the CDR3. The CDR3 region has the DNA TGTGCCAGCAGCTTGAGGGACCGCTACGAGCAGTACTTC. Protein product: CASSLRDRYEQYF.

The CDR3 region is CASSPANYGYTF. In DNA form, the CDR3 reads TGTGCCAGCAGCCCGGCTAACTATGGCTACACCTTC. The V gene is TRBV6-6, the J gene TRBJ1-2; no clear D gene. V was clipped by 6 bases and J by 0 bases, with 5 bases between them. The length of the CDR3 is 12 residues. Germline loops: CDR1 MNHNY, CDR2 SVGAGI (reference sequence).

This clonotype occurred a few times. The chain joins TRBV7-2 to TRBJ2-5; TRBD1 or TRBD2 may be the D gene (5 bases each). The V end was cut by 0 bases, the J end by 7 bases, with 18 bases between. Germline CDR1 and CDR2: SGHTA and FQGNSA. The CDR3 runs to 16 residues. CDR3 nucleotides: TGTGCCAGCAGCTTAGCTCCATCTAGAGGGGTTGCGACCCAGTACTTC. Translation: CASSLAPSRGVATQYF.

The V call is TRBV11-2, the J call TRBJ2-5; TRBD2 aligns across 10 bases. V was clipped by 5 bases and J by 2 bases; unmatched bases: 8. This CDR3 comprises 16 residues. Germline assignment: CDR1 SGHAT and CDR2 FQNNGV. CDR3 sequence reads: CASSPRLAGLQETQYF. The CDR3 nucleotides are TGTGCCAGCAGCCCTAGACTAGCGGGTTTACAAGAGACCCAGTACTTC.

This chain connects TRBV5-4 to TRBJ2-1, with 7 bases aligning to TRBD1. J lost 3 bases, V lost 4 bases, and 4 bases had no gene match. CDR3 size: 14 residues. Germline CDR1 and CDR2: SGHNT and YYREEE (reference sequence). The CDR3 nucleotides are TGTGCCAGCAGCGCAGGGACAGTCTACAATGAGCAGTTCTTC. Translated: CASSAGTVYNEQFF.

CDR3 amino acids: CSAASAAYEQYF. In nucleotides, the CDR3 is TGCAGCGCCGCTAGCGCCGCCTACGAGCAGTACTTC. The J gene is TRBJ2-7, the V gene TRBV29-1, with a tentative D call TRBD2 (6 bases). The germline gives CDR1 SQVTM, CDR2 ANQGSEA. Trimming left V 7 bases short and J 2 bases short, with 12 bases between. There are 12 residues in the CDR3.

This chain uses TRBV7-6 with TRBJ1-5; D gene ambiguous. Germline V gives CDR1 SGHVS, CDR2 FNYEAQ. Between the trimmed V and J ends, which lost 2 bases and 5 bases, there was a span of 7 bases. This CDR3 contains 13 residues. CDR3 bases: TGTGCCAGCAGCTTATGGTACGATCAGCCCCAGCATTTT. Protein sequence: CASSLWYDQPQHF.

This clonotype has more than one count but fewer than ten. V and J are TRBV12-3 or TRBV12-4 and TRBJ2-3, with 9 bases aligning to TRBD1. J was trimmed by 2 bases and V by 6 bases; bases with no gene match: 12. This CDR3 is built from 17 residues. The CDR3 sequence is CASRSTTGQGYTDTQYF. The DNA for the CDR3 is TGTGCCAGCAGATCCACCACGGGACAGGGATACACAGATACGCAGTATTTT.

In this sample, this clonotype turned up a few times. The CDR3 protein is CASSESGHSAGREAFF. Written as DNA, the CDR3 is TGTGCCAGCAGTGAGTCAGGGCACTCGGCCGGAAGGGAAGCTTTCTTT. This chain joins TRBV6-1 and TRBJ1-1; D might be TRBD1 (5 bases). Trimming stripped 3 bases from V and 8 bases from J, with 22 bases between. The CDR3 runs to 16 residues. Germline values: CDR1 MNHNS, CDR2 SASEGT.

This sequence joins TRBV27 and TRBJ1-5; the D is unclear. The germline V gene encodes CDR1 MNHEY and CDR2 SMNVEV (reference sequence). The CDR3 sequence is 13 residues long. V was shortened by 5 bases and J by 4 bases, with 9 bases between the two germline ends. CDR3 bases: TGTGCCAGCAGTCTACAGATAAATCAGCCCCAGCATTTT. It specifies CASSLQINQPQHF.

The V call is TRBV7-2, the J call TRBJ1-1; D unresolved. Trimming removed 3 bases from V and 5 bases from J, with 10 bases in between. Germline CDR1 SGHTA, CDR2 FQGNSA. The CDR3 is 13 amino acids. The CDR3 sequence: CASSLGPRTEAFF. The CDR3 DNA follows: TGTGCCAGCAGCTTGGGTCCGAGGACTGAAGCTTTCTTT.

The chain uses TRBV19 and TRBJ1-5; D is unclear. CDR1 is LNHDA and CDR2 is SQIVND in the germline V gene (reference sequence). The CDR3 runs to 13 residues. Trimming took off 1 base at V and 7 bases at J, with 8 bases between the two ends. Here the CDR3 reads CASSIGRQQPQHF. The CDR3, as DNA: TGTGCCAGTAGTATAGGCCGACAACAGCCCCAGCATTTT.

The chain couples TRBV7-2 to TRBJ2-6; 15 bases align to TRBD2. In germline, CDR1 is SGHTA, CDR2 FQGNSA. V lost 1 base, J lost 3 bases, and 19 bases stayed unmatched. This CDR3 spans 24 amino acids. The CDR3 DNA reads TGTGCCAGCAGCTTAGTATTGATAGTGGTCGGACTAGCGGGAGGGGGTGGTGGGGCCAACGTCCTGACTTTC. It translates to CASSLVLIVVGLAGGGGGANVLTF.